The rows below give T cell receptor beta chains drawn from one sample of a study of shared clonotypes between healthy human individuals. Assay used: immunoSEQ multiplex PCR; TCRdb lists only in-frame clones, some missing. Of about 510,000 clones listed, 60% to 80% are singletons. The source material was PBMCs. The source is a woman aged 40 to 50 in good health. Some clones in this sample may be carry-over from other donors' samples. The CDR3 runs from the conserved cysteine through the conserved F or W. A D gene is named only where the DNA matches it firmly. A clone size is listed for some rows: how often the clone was seen (once, few, many), or a class if it is expanded.

DNA: TGTGCCTGGAGTGTCGGTTCAGTCTGGGAGCAGTACTTC; CDR3: CAWSVGSVWEQYF; J: TRBJ2-7; size: NA; V: TRBV30; length: 13; D: NA
DNA: TGTGCCAGCAGCGTGGACAGGGAGATCTCCTACGAGCAGTACTTC; CDR3: CASSVDREISYEQYF; J: TRBJ2-7; size: NA; V: TRBV2; length: 15; D: TRBD1
DNA: TGTGCCAGCAGCGTAGGGAATAGCAATCAGCCCCAGCATTTT; CDR3: CASSVGNSNQPQHF; J: TRBJ1-5; size: NA; V: TRBV9; length: 14; D: NA
DNA: TGTGCCAGCAGCACACCAAGAGGCGCAACTAATGAAAAACTGTTTTTT; CDR3: CASSTPRGATNEKLFF; J: TRBJ1-4; size: NA; V: TRBV9; length: 16; D: NA
DNA: TGTGCCAGCAGCTTGGACAGAGCCTACGAGCAGTACTTC; CDR3: CASSLDRAYEQYF; J: TRBJ2-7; size: few; V: TRBV5-4; length: 13; D: NA
DNA: TGTGCCATCAGTGGGGATCCGACTAATGAAAAACTGTTTTTT; CDR3: CAISGDPTNEKLFF; J: TRBJ1-4; size: few; V: TRBV10-3; length: 14; D: NA
DNA: TGTGCCAGCTCAGTCCAGGCCATTAACACTGAAGCTTTCTTT; CDR3: CASSVQAINTEAFF; J: TRBJ1-1; size: NA; V: TRBV18; length: 14; D: NA
DNA: TGTGCCGCCCCTCGGGTGCCCTCCTACGAGCAGTACTTC; CDR3: CAAPRVPSYEQYF; J: TRBJ2-7; size: NA; V: TRBV28; length: 13; D: NA
DNA: TGTGCCAGCAGCCTGGGACAGACCTACGAGCAGTACTTC; CDR3: CASSLGQTYEQYF; J: TRBJ2-7; size: few; V: TRBV11-2; length: 13; D: TRBD1
DNA: TGTGCCAGCAGCGTAGAAGGGGGGAAGAGAACTGGAAACACCATATATTTT; CDR3: CASSVEGGKRTGNTIYF; J: TRBJ1-3; size: NA; V: TRBV9; length: 17; D: NA
DNA: TGTGCCAGTAGTATAGCGGGGGCAGGGGAGACCCAGTACTTC; CDR3: CASSIAGAGETQYF; J: TRBJ2-5; size: few; V: TRBV19; length: 14; D: NA
DNA: TGTGCCTTTGACAGGGGAAGGCTAGCGGGGGGTAGCACAGATACGCAGTATTTT; CDR3: CAFDRGRLAGGSTDTQYF; J: TRBJ2-3; size: NA; V: TRBV30; length: 18; D: TRBD2
DNA: TGTGCCAGCTCACCAATCGGGGCGGGACAGGCGAATGAAAAACTGTTTTTT; CDR3: CASSPIGAGQANEKLFF; J: TRBJ1-4; size: NA; V: TRBV18; length: 17; D: TRBD1
DNA: TGTGCCTGGGAGAGTAGCGGGAGGGCTGATACGCAGTATTTT; CDR3: CAWESSGRADTQYF; J: TRBJ2-3; size: few; V: TRBV30; length: 14; D: TRBD2
DNA: TGCGCCAGCAGCTACCGCAGCGGGAGCTCCTACAATGAGCAGTTCTTC; CDR3: CASSYRSGSSYNEQFF; J: TRBJ2-1; size: NA; V: TRBV5-1; length: 16; D: TRBD2
DNA: TGTGCCAGTACAACACCCGGGCTCGACACTGAAGCTTTCTTT; CDR3: CASTTPGLDTEAFF; J: TRBJ1-1; size: few; V: TRBV19; length: 14; D: NA
DNA: TGCGCCAGCAGCTCCTTTGGACAGCCGAACACTGAAGCTTTCTTT; CDR3: CASSSFGQPNTEAFF; J: TRBJ1-1; size: NA; V: TRBV5-1; length: 15; D: NA
DNA: TGTGCCACCGGCTGGGGGGGTGACGACGTGTTCTTC; CDR3: CATGWGGDDVFF; J: TRBJ2-1; size: NA; V: TRBV10-3; length: 12; D: TRBD2
DNA: TGTGCCAGCAGCTTAGAGGGGGGGCGCAGCTACACCTTC; CDR3: CASSLEGGRSYTF; J: TRBJ1-2; size: NA; V: TRBV7-8; length: 13; D: NA
DNA: TGTGCCAGCAGTTTCAGGGGGCCGGGGAGGAACACTGAAGCTTTCTTT; CDR3: CASSFRGPGRNTEAFF; J: TRBJ1-1; size: NA; V: TRBV28; length: 16; D: TRBD1
DNA: TGTGCCAGCAGCAGTAATGGCTACACCTTC; CDR3: CASSSNGYTF; J: TRBJ1-2; size: NA; V: TRBV5-8; length: 10; D: NA
DNA: TGTGCCAGCTCACCACCAACAGGGATAGGGGACTATGGCTACACCTTC; CDR3: CASSPPTGIGDYGYTF; J: TRBJ1-2; size: NA; V: TRBV18; length: 16; D: NA
DNA: TGTGCCAGCAGAAACACAGTGAACACTGAAGCTTTCTTT; CDR3: CASRNTVNTEAFF; J: TRBJ1-1; size: NA; V: TRBV6-5; length: 13; D: NA
DNA: TGTGCCAGCAGGGACAGGGGTTTCGTGACCCAGTACTTC; CDR3: CASRDRGFVTQYF; J: TRBJ2-5; size: NA; V: TRBV28; length: 13; D: TRBD1
DNA: TGTGCCAGCAGCCAAGAAAGCCCAGCGGGAGGGCCCTACGAGCAGTACTTC; CDR3: CASSQESPAGGPYEQYF; J: TRBJ2-7; size: many; V: TRBV4-2; length: 17; D: TRBD2
DNA: TGTGCCAGCAGCTCCTCCGGGACAGGGGGAGAGCAGTACTTC; CDR3: CASSSSGTGGEQYF; J: TRBJ2-7; size: NA; V: TRBV7-9; length: 14; D: TRBD1
DNA: TGTGCCAGCAGCTCCCAGGGAGGCACCGGGGAGCTGTTTTTT; CDR3: CASSSQGGTGELFF; J: TRBJ2-2; size: NA; V: TRBV7-9; length: 14; D: NA
DNA: TGTGCCAGCAGCTGGGAGTTCGTGAACACTGAAGCTTTCTTT; CDR3: CASSWEFVNTEAFF; J: TRBJ1-1; size: once; V: TRBV5-5; length: 14; D: NA
DNA: TGTGCCAGCAGTGAAGAGGGGCAGGGTGGAGATACGCAGTATTTT; CDR3: CASSEEGQGGDTQYF; J: TRBJ2-3; size: many; V: TRBV2; length: 15; D: NA